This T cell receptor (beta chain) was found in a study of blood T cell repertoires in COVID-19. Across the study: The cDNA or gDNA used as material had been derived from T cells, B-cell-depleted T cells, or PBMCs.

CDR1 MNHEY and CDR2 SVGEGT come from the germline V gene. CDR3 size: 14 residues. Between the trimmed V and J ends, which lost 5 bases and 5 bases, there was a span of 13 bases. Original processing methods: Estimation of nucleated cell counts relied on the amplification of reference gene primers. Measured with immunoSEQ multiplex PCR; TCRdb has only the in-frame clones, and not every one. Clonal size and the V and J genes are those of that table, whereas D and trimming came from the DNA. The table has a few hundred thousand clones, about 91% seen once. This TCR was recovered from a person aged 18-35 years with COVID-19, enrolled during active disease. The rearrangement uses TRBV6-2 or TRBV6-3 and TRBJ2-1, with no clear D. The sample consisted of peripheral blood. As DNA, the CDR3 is TGTGCCAGCAGTGCGCGTACCTATAACAATGAGCAGTTCTTC. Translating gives CASSARTYNNEQFF.